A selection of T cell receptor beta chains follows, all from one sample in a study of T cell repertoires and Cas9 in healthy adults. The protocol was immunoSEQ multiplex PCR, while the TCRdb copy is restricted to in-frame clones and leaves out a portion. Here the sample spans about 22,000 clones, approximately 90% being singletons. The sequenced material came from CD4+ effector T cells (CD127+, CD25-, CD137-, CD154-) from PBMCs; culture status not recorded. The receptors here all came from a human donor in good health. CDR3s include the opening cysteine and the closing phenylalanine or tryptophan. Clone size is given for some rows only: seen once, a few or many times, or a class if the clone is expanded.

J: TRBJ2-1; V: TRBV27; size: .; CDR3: CASSLVAGVKDEQFF
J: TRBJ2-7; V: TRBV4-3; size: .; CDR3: CASSQERGSGAGPYEQYF
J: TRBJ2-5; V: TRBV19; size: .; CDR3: CASSKGLGETQYF
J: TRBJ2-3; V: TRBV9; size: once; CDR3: CASGRQGGDTQYF
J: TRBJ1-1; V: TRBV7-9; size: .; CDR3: CASSLDHVAEAFF
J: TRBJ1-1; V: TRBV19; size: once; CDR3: CASPANRGTEAFF
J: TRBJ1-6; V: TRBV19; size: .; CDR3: CATLDRSSYNSPLHF
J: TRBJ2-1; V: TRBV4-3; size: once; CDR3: CASSSTPGLAGPPEQFF
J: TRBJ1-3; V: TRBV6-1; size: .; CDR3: CASSVGFSGNTIYF
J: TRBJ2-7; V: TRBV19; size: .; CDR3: CASSTSRGPYEQYF
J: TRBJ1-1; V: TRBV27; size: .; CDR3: CASSFGGRGTEAFF
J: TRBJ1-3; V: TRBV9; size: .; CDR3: CASSGQGWNTIYF
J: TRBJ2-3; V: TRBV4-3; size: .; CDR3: CASSPSSGATDTQYF
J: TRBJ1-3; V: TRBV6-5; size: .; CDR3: CASRGQLSGNTIYF
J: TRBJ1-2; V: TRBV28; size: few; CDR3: CASSRGLEGYTF
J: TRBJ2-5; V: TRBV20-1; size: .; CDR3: CRGDSKETQYF
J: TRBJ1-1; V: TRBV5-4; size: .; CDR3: CASSLGVEVGTEAFF
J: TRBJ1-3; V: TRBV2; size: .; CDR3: CASSRLQPGNTIYF
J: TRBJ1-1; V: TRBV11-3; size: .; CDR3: CASSSDYVEAFF
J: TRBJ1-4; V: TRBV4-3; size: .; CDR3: CASSQDTAPLPEKLFF
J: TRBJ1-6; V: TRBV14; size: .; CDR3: CASSQETGGTPLHF
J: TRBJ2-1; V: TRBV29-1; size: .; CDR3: CSVGGRRDYNEQFF
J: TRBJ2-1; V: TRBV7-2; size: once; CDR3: CASSQGLAGGYNEQFF
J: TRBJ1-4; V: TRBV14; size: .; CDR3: CASSRRIATNEKLFF
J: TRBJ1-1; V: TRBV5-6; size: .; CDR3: CASSFFDRANTEAFF
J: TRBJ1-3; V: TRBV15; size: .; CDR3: CATSTWGGRNTIYF
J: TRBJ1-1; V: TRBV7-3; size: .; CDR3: CASSLSRGVNTEAFF